The clone carrying this T cell receptor beta chain occurred many times. V gave up 7 bases and J gave up 1 base, with 13 bases separating them. The V gene's germline CDR1 is SGHTA and CDR2 FQGNSA. The CDR3 length is 14 residues. The TCRbeta library incorporated unique molecular identifiers. From the PCR reads, TCRdb called clonotypes with MiXCR, one entry per CDR3 protein. The data hold over 550,000 distinct CDR3 sequences, with roughly 10% observed a single time. The sample is drawn from a study of T-cell reconstitution after alpha-beta-depleted transplantation in children. The chain recombines TRBV7-2 with TRBJ1-1, with D uncertain. The material was PBMCs from the stem cell graft donor, obtained from the stem cell graft. This clonotype was obtained from a human donor who donated a stem cell graft to a child with acute myeloid leukemia. The chain's CDR3 is CASTYGPSNTEAFF. CDR3 DNA sequence: TGTGCCAGCACCTATGGGCCTTCGAACACTGAAGCTTTCTTT.